The 11 T cell receptor beta chains given below trace back to one sample, sequenced in a study of multiple sclerosis patients with progressive multifocal leukoencephalopathy. The time point denotes: time of PML onset. Clones were read by immunoSEQ multiplex PCR, and TCRdb kept only the in-frame ones, dropping some. Here the sample spans 25,000 to 35,000 clones, 87% being singletons. The sample was PBMCs, taken from a patient treated with natalizumab. Every receptor here comes from a middle-aged woman with progressive multifocal leukoencephalopathy.

This clone was counted a single time. The DNA of the CDR3 is TGTGCCACCAGCAGGGAACAGGGACCCTATAATTCACCCCTCCACTTT. Amino acid sequence: CATSREQGPYNSPLHF. The J gene is TRBJ1-6, the V gene TRBV15; possible D gene TRBD1, 6 bases. Trimming removed 3 bases from V and 2 bases from J, with 11 bases in between. CDR3 length: 16 amino acids. Per the germline V gene, CDR1 is LNHNV and CDR2 is YYDKDF (reference sequence).

As concerns this clone: At one of its ends the junction is not consistent with the germline gene, which may arise from a read error. The genes are TRBV7-7 and TRBJ2-6; possibly TRBD1 for D (5 bases). This CDR3 contains 15 residues. CDR1 is SSHAT and CDR2 is FNYEAQ in the germline V gene (reference sequence). The CDR3 DNA follows: TGTGCTAGCAGCTCAGACAGATCTGGGGCCAACGTCCTGACTTTC. It translates to CASSSDRSGANVLTF. The entire variable domain, with the rest obtained from reference TRBV7-7 and TRBJ2-6, is as follows: GAGVSQSPRYKVTKRGQDVTLRCDPISSHATLYWYQQALGQGPEFLTYFNYEAQPDKSGLPSDRFSAERPEGSISTLTIQRTEQRDSAMYRCASSSDRSGANVLTFGAGSRLTVL.

This chain joins TRBV18 and TRBJ2-3, with D perhaps given as TRBD1 or TRBD2 (5 bases each). CDR1 and CDR2 from the germline V gene are KGHSH and LQKENI. Trimming left V 6 bases short and J 0 bases short, with 16 bases between. The CDR3 covers 16 residues. The CDR3 here is CASSHGAPGSTDTQYF. The DNA for the CDR3 is TGTGCCAGCTCGCACGGGGCCCCGGGTAGCACAGATACGCAGTATTTT.

The chain is built from TRBV27 and TRBJ2-5, with a weak D call TRBD1 (6 bases). Trimming left V 4 bases short and J 2 bases short, with 11 bases between. This CDR3 is built from 14 residues. Looked up from germline, CDR1 is MNHEY and CDR2 is SMNVEV (reference sequence). The CDR3 DNA reads as TGTGCCAGCAGTTCCTGGACAGAGCAAGAGACCCAGTACTTC. Translation: CASSSWTEQETQYF.

The V gene is TRBV28, the J gene TRBJ2-5; TRBD2 matches 11 bases. The CDR3 consists of 19 residues. Germline V CDR1 and CDR2: MDHEN, SYDVKM. V gave up 2 bases and J gave up 2 bases; unmatched junction bases: 13. CDR3 amino acids: CASSLPATSGTDTQETQYF. The CDR3 nucleotides are TGTGCCAGCAGTTTACCCGCGACTAGCGGGACCGATACACAAGAGACCCAGTACTTC.

The chain is built from TRBV28 and TRBJ2-7, with a tentative D call TRBD2 (6 bases). Germline V lookup: CDR1 MDHEN, CDR2 SYDVKM. The CDR3 consists of 13 residues. Trimming took off 7 bases at V and 0 bases at J, with 10 bases between the two ends. CDR3 DNA: TGTGCCAGCAAAAGCGGGCCCTCCTACGAGCAGTACTTC. It yields the protein CASKSGPSYEQYF.

CDR3 amino acids: CASSPGRNNSPLHF. CDR3 coding DNA: TGTGCCAGCAGCCCCGGACGGAATAATTCACCCCTCCACTTT. The chain is built from TRBV11-2 and TRBJ1-6; D not resolved. The ends were cut back, 5 bases at V and 5 bases at J, with 10 bases in the middle. Germline loops: CDR1 SGHAT, CDR2 FQNNGV. The CDR3 runs 14 residues.

The CDR3 sequence is CSVDGGAREKLFF. The CDR3 DNA reads TGCAGCGTTGACGGGGGGGCGCGTGAAAAACTGTTTTTT. The rearrangement links TRBV29-1 to TRBJ1-4, with D tentatively TRBD1 (6 bases). Germline lookup yields CDR1 SQVTM and CDR2 ANQGSEA. The germline V and J ends were trimmed by 3 bases and 7 bases, with 12 bases remaining between them. CDR3 length: 13 residues.

This rearrangement joins TRBV4-1 to TRBJ2-7, with D maybe TRBD2 (6 bases). V was pared by 0 bases and J by 4 bases, with 10 bases between. The CDR3 runs 14 residues. Germline lookup yields CDR1 MGHRA and CDR2 YSYEKL. CDR3 coding DNA: TGCGCCAGCAGCCAAGAGCCAGGGAGGTACGAGCAGTACTTC. The encoded protein is CASSQEPGRYEQYF.

As DNA, the CDR3 is TGTGCCAGCAGTTCACCGACAGGGGCGAACACTGAAGCTTTCTTT. Protein: CASSSPTGANTEAFF. The chain carries TRBV28 and TRBJ1-1, with 8 positions matching TRBD1. Germline V CDR1 and CDR2: MDHEN, SYDVKM. The CDR3 length is 15 residues. With V trimmed by 4 bases and J by 1 base, 5 bases remained unmatched.

This clone came up once. The rearrangement uses TRBV10-3 and TRBJ1-1; TRBD1 matches at 12 bases. V was pared by 4 bases and J by 4 bases, with 1 base of the junction left unmatched. The CDR3 covers 14 residues. Germline-derived CDR1 and CDR2 are ENHRY and SYGVKD. CDR3 sequence: CAISGDRGPTEAFF. The CDR3 DNA sequence: TGTGCCATCAGTGGGGACAGGGGGCCCACTGAAGCTTTCTTT.